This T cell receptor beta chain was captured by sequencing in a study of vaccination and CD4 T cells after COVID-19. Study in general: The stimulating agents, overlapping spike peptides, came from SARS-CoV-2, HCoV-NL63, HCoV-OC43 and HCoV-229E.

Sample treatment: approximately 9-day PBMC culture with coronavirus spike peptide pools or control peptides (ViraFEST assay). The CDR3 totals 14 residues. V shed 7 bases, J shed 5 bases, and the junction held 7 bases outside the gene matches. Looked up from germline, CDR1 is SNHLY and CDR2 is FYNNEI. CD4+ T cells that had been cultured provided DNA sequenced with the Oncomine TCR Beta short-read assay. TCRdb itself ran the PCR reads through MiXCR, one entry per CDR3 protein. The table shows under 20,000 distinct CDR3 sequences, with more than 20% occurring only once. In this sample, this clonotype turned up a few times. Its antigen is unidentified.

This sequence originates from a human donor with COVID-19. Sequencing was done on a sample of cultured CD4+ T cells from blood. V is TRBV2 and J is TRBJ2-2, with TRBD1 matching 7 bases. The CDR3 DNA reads TGTGCCAGCAACGACAGGGAAGGGACCGGGGAGCTGTTTTTT. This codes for CASNDREGTGELFF.